This TCR beta chain came from a study of T cell repertoires in cytomegalovirus infection. Overall study context: Public TCR beta signatures marked donors with CMV infection and the matching HLA. Overall study findings and caveats: Carriers of CMV plus the relevant HLA were identified by cumulative public TCR beta family frequency. Clonotypes of TCR beta that were HLA-C-restricted and CMV-specific dominated the ex vivo response.

Comment on this clonotype: Its antigen is unidentified.

The length of the CDR3 is 14 residues. V was trimmed by 3 bases and J by 6 bases, leaving 9 bases between them. Germline V lookup: CDR1 LNHDA, CDR2 SQIVND (reference sequence). Using its own MiXCR run on the reads, TCRdb lists one record per CDR3 protein. The repertoire consists of approximately 200,000 distinct CDR3 sequences, with 28% occurring once and the leading ten covering 30% to 35%. The chain combines TRBV19 with TRBJ1-6; unclear D gene. The sample comprised PBMCs. The clonotype comes from a human donor in good health (CMV status not recorded). Some clones in this sample may be carry-over from other donors' samples. CDR3 loop: CASSMEASNSPLHF. The CDR3 coding sequence is TGTGCCAGTAGTATGGAGGCTTCTAATTCACCCCTCCACTTT.